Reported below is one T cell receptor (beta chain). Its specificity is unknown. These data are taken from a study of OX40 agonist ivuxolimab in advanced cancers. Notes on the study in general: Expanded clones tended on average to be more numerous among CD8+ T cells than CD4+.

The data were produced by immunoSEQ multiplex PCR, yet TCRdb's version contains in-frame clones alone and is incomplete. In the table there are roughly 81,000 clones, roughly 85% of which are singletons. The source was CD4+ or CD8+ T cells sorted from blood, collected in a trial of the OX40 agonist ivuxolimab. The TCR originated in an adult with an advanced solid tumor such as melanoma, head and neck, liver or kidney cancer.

The CDR3 region is CATNRGLDGELFF. The CDR3 DNA reads TGTGCCACCAACAGGGGTTTAGACGGGGAGCTGTTTTTT. The chain links TRBV19 to TRBJ2-2, with 7 bases that match TRBD1. Germline trimming cut 10 bases from V and 7 bases from J; bases unmatched to any gene: 9. The CDR3 covers 13 residues. In germline, CDR1 is LNHDA, CDR2 SQIVND (reference sequence).